Below, 2 T cell receptor beta chains from the same sample are listed, as sequenced in a study of shared clonotypes between healthy human individuals. The repertoire was sequenced with immunoSEQ multiplex PCR; TCRdb's copy has only in-frame clones and lacks some. The sample holds 300,000 to 400,000 clones; 74% are singletons and the top ten take approximately 10%. Sequenced sample: memory CD4+ T cells sorted from blood. Subset in this sample: CD45RA-negative fraction. The receptors were gathered from a man aged 25-45 years in good health.

This clone was recorded a few times. This chain joins TRBV19 and TRBJ1-2, with 10 bases fitting TRBD1. This CDR3 contains 16 residues. Germline trimming cut 3 bases from V and 1 base from J; bases unmatched to any gene: 5. Germline V gives CDR1 LNHDA, CDR2 SQIVND (reference sequence). For the CDR3, the DNA is TGTGCCAGTAGTATCCGGGACAGGGGCCATAACTATGGCTACACCTTC. Encoded protein: CASSIRDRGHNYGYTF.

The chain is built from TRBV10-3 and TRBJ2-4; no definite D call. V lost 2 bases and J 0 bases, leaving 8 bases between the germline ends. This CDR3 is 15 amino acids long. Germline-derived CDR1 and CDR2 are ENHRY and SYGVKD. CDR3 sequence reads: CAISEVVLAKNIQYF. For the CDR3, the DNA is TGTGCCATCAGTGAGGTTGTGCTAGCCAAAAACATTCAGTACTTC.